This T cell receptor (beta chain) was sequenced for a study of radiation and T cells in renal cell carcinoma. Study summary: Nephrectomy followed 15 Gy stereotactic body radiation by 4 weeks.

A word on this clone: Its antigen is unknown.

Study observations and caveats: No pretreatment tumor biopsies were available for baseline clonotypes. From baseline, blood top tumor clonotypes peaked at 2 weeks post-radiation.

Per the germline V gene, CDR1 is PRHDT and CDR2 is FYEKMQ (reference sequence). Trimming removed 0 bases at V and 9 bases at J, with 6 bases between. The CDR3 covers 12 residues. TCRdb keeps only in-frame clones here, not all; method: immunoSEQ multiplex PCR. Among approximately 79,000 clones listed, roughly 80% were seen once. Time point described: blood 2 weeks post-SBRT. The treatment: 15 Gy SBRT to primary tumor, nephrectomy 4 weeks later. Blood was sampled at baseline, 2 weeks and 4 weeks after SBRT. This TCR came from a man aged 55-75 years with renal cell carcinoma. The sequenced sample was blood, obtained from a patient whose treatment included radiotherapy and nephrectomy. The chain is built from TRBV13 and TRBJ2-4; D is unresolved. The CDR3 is CASSLGAGIQYF. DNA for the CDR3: TGTGCCAGCAGCTTAGGAGCCGGCATTCAGTACTTC.